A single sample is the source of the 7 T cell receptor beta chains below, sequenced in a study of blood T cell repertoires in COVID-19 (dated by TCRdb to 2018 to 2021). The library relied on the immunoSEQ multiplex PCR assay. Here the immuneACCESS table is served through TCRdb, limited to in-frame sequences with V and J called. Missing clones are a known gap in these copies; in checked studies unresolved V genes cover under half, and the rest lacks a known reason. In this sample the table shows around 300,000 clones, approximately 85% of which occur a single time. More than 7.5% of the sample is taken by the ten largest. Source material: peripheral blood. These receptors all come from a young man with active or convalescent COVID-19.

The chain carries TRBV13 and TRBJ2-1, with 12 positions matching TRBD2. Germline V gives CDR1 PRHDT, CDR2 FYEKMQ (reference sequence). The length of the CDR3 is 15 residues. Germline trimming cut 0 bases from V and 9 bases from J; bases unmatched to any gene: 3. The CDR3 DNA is TGTGCCAGCAGCTTAGGGCTAGCGGGGGGGCGTGAGCAGTTCTTC. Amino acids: CASSLGLAGGREQFF.

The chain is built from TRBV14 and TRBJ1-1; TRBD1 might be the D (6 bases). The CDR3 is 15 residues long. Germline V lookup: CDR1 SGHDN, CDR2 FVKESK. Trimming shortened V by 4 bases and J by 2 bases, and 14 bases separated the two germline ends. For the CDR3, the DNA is TGTGCCAGCAGCCTAGAAGGGGGTGTCAACACTGAAGCTTTCTTT. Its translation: CASSLEGGVNTEAFF.

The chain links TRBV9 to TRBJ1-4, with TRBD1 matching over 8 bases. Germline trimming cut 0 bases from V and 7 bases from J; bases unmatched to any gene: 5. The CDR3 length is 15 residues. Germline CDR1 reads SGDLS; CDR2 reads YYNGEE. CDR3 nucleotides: TGTGCCAGCAGCGTAGGGGAAGGGACAGGTGAAAAACTGTTTTTT. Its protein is CASSVGEGTGEKLFF. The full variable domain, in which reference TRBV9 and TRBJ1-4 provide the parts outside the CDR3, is DSGVTQTPKHLITATGQRVTLRCSPRSGDLSVYWYQQSLDQGLQFLIQYYNGEERAKGNILERFSAQQFPDLHSELNLSSLELGDSALYFCASSVGEGTGEKLFFGSGTQLSVL.

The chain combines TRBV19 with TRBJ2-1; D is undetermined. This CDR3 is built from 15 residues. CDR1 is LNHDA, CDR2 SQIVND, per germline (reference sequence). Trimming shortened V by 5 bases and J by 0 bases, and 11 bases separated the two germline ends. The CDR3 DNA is TGTGCCAGTAGTCCCTCGGAGAGCTCCTACAATGAGCAGTTCTTC. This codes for CASSPSESSYNEQFF.

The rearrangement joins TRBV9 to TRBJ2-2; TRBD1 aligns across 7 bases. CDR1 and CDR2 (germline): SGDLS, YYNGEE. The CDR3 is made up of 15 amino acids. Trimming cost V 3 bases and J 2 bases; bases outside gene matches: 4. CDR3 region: CASSDGTVNTGELFF. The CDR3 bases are TGTGCCAGCAGCGACGGGACAGTAAACACCGGGGAGCTGTTTTTT.

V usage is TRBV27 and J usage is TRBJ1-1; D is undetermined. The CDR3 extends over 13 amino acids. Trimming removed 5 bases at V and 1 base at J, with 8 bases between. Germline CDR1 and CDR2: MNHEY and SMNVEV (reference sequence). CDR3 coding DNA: TGTGCCAGCAGTACCCGACAGAACACTGAAGCTTTCTTT. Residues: CASSTRQNTEAFF.

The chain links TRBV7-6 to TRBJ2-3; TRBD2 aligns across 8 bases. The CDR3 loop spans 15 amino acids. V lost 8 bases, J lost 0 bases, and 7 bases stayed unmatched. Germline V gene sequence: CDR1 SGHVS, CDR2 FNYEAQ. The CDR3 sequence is CASASGGGSTDTQYF. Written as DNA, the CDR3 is TGTGCCAGCGCAAGCGGGGGAGGAAGCACAGATACGCAGTATTTT.